Each of the 5 T cell receptor beta chains below was sequenced from the same sample in a study of T-cell reconstitution after alpha-beta-depleted transplantation in children. Unique molecular identifiers were built into the TCRbeta library. TCRdb reanalysed the PCR reads using MiXCR and keeps one entry per CDR3 protein. This table has hundreds of thousands of distinct CDR3 sequences, 30% to 35% appearing once. The sequences come from PBMCs from the stem cell graft donor, collected from the stem cell graft. The source of these receptors is a human donor who donated a stem cell graft to a child with aplastic anemia.

This sequence joins TRBV3-1 and TRBJ2-7, with D perhaps TRBD2 (6 bases). The CDR3 covers 14 residues. Germline V gene data show CDR1 as LGHDT and CDR2 as YNNKEL (reference sequence). Trimming stripped 4 bases from V and 3 bases from J, with 13 bases between. The CDR3 DNA reads TGTGCCAGCAGCCGCGGGACTCTCTTCTACGAGCAGTACTTC. Protein product: CASSRGTLFYEQYF.

The rearrangement uses TRBV11-1 and TRBJ2-3; D not resolved. Germline V gene lookup returns CDR1 SGHAT and CDR2 FQDESV (reference sequence). The length of the CDR3 is 17 residues. Trimming pared 2 bases from V and 0 bases from J, leaving 15 bases between. CDR3 residues: CASSLTRLDPSTDTQYF. The CDR3 nucleotides are TGTGCCAGCAGCTTAACCCGGCTTGACCCTAGCACAGATACGCAGTATTTT.

This chain connects TRBV18 to TRBJ1-2; the D gene is possibly TRBD1 (5 bases). CDR3 length equals 16 residues. Trimming stripped 3 bases from V and 2 bases from J, with 16 bases between. Germline values: CDR1 KGHSH, CDR2 LQKENI. The CDR3 region is CASSPSDRGANYGYTF. As DNA, the CDR3 is TGTGCCAGCTCACCGTCCGATAGGGGCGCCAACTATGGCTACACCTTC.

In its sample, this clonotype was seen a few times. The chain uses TRBV12-3 or TRBV12-4 and TRBJ1-1; D is ambiguous. Trimming shortened V by 4 bases and J by 4 bases, and 10 bases separated the two germline ends. The CDR3 consists of 13 residues. CDR3 sequence (DNA): TGTGCCAGCAGTTATGAGACGCGCACTGAAGCTTTCTTT. Its translation: CASSYETRTEAFF.

The chain joins TRBV12-3 or TRBV12-4 to TRBJ1-4; D unclear. CDR3 length: 12 residues. The V and J ends lost 8 bases and 7 bases respectively, with 11 bases between them. In nucleotides, the CDR3 is TGTGCCAGCGGCCTAAGGCGTGAAAAACTGTTTTTT. As protein: CASGLRREKLFF.